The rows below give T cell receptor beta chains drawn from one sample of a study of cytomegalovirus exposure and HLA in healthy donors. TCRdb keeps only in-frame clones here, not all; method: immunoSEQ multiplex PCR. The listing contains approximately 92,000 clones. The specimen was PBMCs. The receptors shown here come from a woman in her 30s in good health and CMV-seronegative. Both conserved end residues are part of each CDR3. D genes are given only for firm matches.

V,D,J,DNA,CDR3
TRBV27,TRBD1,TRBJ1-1,TGTGCCAGCAGTTGGACAGGGTCGAACACTGAAGCTTTCTTT,CASSWTGSNTEAFF
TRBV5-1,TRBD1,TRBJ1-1,TGCGCCAGCAGCTTACGACAGGGAGTTAACACTGAAGCTTTCTTT,CASSLRQGVNTEAFF
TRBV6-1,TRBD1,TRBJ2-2,TGTGCCAGCAGTGTTCGGACAGGGGGCAACACCGGGGAGCTGTTTTTT,CASSVRTGGNTGELFF
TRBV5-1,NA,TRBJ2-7,TGCGCCAGCAGCCCGGATGGGCAGCTTAGCTCCTACGAGCAGTACTTC,CASSPDGQLSSYEQYF
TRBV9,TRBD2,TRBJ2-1,TGTGCCAGCAGTTCCGGGACTAGCGGCCCGTACAATGAGCAGTTCTTC,CASSSGTSGPYNEQFF
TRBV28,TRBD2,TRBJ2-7,TGTGCCAGCAGTTTACTCACCCAGCTAGCGGACCCGCTGTACGAGCAGTACTTC,CASSLLTQLADPLYEQYF
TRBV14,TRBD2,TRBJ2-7,TGTGCCAGCAGCCAGAAAGGCTTTGTAAAGCGGGGCTCCTACGAGCAGTACTTC,CASSQKGFVKRGSYEQYF
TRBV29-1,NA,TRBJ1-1,TGCAGCGTTGCGACGGGGGATGGAACTGAAGCTTTCTTT,CSVATGDGTEAFF
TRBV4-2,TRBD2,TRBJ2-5,TGTGCCAGCAGCCAACGGGGGGACGGGTCCCAGTACTTC,CASSQRGDGSQYF
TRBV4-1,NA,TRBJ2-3,TGCGCCAGCAGCCCCGGGGGGCGCACAGATACGCAGTATTTT,CASSPGGRTDTQYF
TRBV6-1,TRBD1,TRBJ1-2,TGTGCCAGCAGTGAAGCGCTTCGGCAGGGGGCGTTTGGCTACACCTTC,CASSEALRQGAFGYTF
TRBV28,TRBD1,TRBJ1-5,TGTGCCAGCAGTCGGACAGGGGTGCATCAGCCCCAGCATTTT,CASSRTGVHQPQHF
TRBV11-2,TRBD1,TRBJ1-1,TGTGCCAGCAGCTGGGGACAGCGGGGGACTGAAGCTTTCTTT,CASSWGQRGTEAFF
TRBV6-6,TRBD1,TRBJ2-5,TGTGCCTGCCACAGGGGGCTCCAAGAGACCCAGTACTTC,CACHRGLQETQYF
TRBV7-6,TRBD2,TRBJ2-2,TGTGCCAGCAGCCTTGGGACTAGCGGGAACACCGGGGAGCTGTTTTTT,CASSLGTSGNTGELFF
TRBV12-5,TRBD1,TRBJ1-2,TGTGCTAGTGGTCGGGACAGGGAGGCCTATGGCTACACCTTC,CASGRDREAYGYTF
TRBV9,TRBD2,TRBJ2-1,TGTGCCAGCAGCGGACTAGCGGAATACAATGAGCAGTTCTTC,CASSGLAEYNEQFF
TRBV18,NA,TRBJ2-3,TGTGCCAGCTCACCACGGGGTAGCGGAGTAGGTAGTTCAGATACGCAGTATTTT,CASSPRGSGVGSSDTQYF
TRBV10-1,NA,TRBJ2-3,TGCGCCAGCAGTGATGGTAGCGGCTTCACAGATACGCAGTATTTT,CASSDGSGFTDTQYF
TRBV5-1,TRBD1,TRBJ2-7,TGCGCCAGCAGCCTGGATGGGACAGATTTATACGAGCAGTACTTC,CASSLDGTDLYEQYF
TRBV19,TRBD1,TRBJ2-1,TGTGCCAGTAGTATTCTTAGGGACAGGGTCTACAATGAGCAGTTCTTC,CASSILRDRVYNEQFF
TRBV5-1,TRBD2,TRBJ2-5,TGCGCCAGCAGCTCTCAACTAGCGGGGGGCCGAGATTTTCAAGAGACCCAGTACTTC,CASSSQLAGGRDFQETQYF
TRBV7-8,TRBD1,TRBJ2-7,TGTGCCAGCAGCCCAGGGACAGTGTCCTACGAGCAGTACTTC,CASSPGTVSYEQYF
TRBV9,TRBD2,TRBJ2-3,TGTGCCAGCAGCGTAGAAGGCGCTAGCGGGGGGCCGATCACAGATACGCAGTATTTT,CASSVEGASGGPITDTQYF
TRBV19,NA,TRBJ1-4,TGTGCCAGTAGCCCTACCGGGACATTCAATGAAAAACTGTTTTTT,CASSPTGTFNEKLFF
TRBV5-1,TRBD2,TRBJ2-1,TGCGCCAGCAGCCGGACCGGGACTAACTCCTACAATGAGCAGTTCTTC,CASSRTGTNSYNEQFF
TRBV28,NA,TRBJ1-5,TGTGCCAGCAGTCCGCGGGATTTGGGCAATCAGCCCCAGCATTTT,CASSPRDLGNQPQHF
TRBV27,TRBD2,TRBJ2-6,TGTGCCAGCGGCTCAGTAGGAGCGGGGGGCTCTGGGGCCAACGTCCTGACTTTC,CASGSVGAGGSGANVLTF